The subject of this entry is one T cell receptor beta chain. The antigen remains unidentified. Trimming pared 6 bases from V and 2 bases from J, leaving 8 bases between. This CDR3 contains 12 residues. The germline gives CDR1 SNHLY, CDR2 FYNNEI. The source of the sample is a study of T cell responses to AZD1222 COVID-19 vaccine. Overall study results and limits: Unmutated variant regions are reportedly the target of nearly half of TCRs that are spike-specific. Two AZD1222 doses significantly raised spike-specific TCR breadth and depth over controls. Clonal diversity may have been underestimated, and the donors were mostly white British, with more females than males.

The assay was immunoSEQ multiplex PCR, and TCRdb's table has in-frame clones only and misses some. The repertoire holds about 220,000 clones, with roughly 91% as singletons. The TCR sequence derives from an adult in good health. The chain links TRBV2 to TRBJ2-7; D is uncertain. This specimen consisted of peripheral blood, obtained on day 0 of MenACWY control vaccination. CDR3 sequence reads: CASRWQTYEQYF. The CDR3 DNA reads as TGTGCCAGCAGGTGGCAGACCTACGAGCAGTACTTC. The variable domain in full, completed from reference TRBV2 and TRBJ2-7, reads EPEVTQTPSHQVTQMGQEVILRCVPISNHLYFYWYRQILGQKVEFLVSFYNNEISEKSEIFDDQFSVERPDGSNFTLKIRSTKLEDSAMYFCASRWQTYEQYFGPGTRLTVT.